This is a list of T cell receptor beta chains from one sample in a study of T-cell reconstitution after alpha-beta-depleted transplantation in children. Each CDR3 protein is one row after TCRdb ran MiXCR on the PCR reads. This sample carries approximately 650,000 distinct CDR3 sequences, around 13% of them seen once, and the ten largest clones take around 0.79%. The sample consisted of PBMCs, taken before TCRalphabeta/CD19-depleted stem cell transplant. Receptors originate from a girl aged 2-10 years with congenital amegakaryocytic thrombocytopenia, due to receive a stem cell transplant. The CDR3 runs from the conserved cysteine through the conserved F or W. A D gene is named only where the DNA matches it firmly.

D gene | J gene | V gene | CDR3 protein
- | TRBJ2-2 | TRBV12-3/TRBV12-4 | CASSRTAAPGELFF
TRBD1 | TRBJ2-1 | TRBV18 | CASSPKVWDRMLRYNEQFF
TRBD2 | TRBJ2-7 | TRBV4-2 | CASSQDATSGTYEQYF
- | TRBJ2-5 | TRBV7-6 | CASSFIGGEETQYF
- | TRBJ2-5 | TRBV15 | CATSRDDLVLGELPEETQYF
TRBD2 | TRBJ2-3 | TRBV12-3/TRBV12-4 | CASSNRLAGITDTQYF
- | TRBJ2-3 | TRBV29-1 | CSVVPAGDTQYF
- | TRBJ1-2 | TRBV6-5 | CASSYSAFQGFYGYTF
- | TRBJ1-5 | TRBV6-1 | CASKPRISNQPQHF
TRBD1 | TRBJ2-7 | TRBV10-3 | CATTGTGGEQYF
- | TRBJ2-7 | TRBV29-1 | CSGGDNEQYF
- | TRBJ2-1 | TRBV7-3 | CASSLRPGVNEQFF
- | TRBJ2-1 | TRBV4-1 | CASSQGPYNEQFF
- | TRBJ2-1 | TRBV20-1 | CSARVAGEAEQFF
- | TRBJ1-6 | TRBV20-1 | CSAIPGPIQYNSPLHF
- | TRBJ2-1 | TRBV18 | CASSPVGGLYNEQFF
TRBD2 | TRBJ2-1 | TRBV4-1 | CASSQRLLAGGDSEQFF
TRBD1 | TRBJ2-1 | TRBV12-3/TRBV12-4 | CASSSPIGQGFNEQFF
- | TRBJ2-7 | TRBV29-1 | CSVGSPRVRSEQYF
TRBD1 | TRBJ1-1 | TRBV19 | CASTDRPNTEAFF
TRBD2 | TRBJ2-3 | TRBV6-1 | CASSDHASGSVIDTQYF
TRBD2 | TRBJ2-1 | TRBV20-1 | CSARRVRGASGGPTNEQFF
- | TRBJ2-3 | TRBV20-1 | CSAPRGSGGTDTQYF
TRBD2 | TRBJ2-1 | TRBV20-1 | CSARDSSGRPYNEQFF
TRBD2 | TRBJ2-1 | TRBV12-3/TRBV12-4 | CTSSSTSGLAVLRGGRFF
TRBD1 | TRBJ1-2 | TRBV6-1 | CASSKAGQGARYGYTF
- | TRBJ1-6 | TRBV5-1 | CASSTTVAGSPLHF
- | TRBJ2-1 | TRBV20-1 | CSARAGAIGSGEQFF
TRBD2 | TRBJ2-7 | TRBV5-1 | CASSVDRGPGLAGGRSYEQYF
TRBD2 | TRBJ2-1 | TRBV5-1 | CASSLGREGLPNEQFF
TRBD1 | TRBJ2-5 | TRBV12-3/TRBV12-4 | CASSPTDRGVAETQYF
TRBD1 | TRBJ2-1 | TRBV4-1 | CASSPRPRDSYNEQFF
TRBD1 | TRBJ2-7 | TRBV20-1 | CSATRDREDEQYF
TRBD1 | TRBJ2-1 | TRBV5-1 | CASSLPDRGKLTNEQFF
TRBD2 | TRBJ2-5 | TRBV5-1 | CASSFGGVAGAVQETQYF
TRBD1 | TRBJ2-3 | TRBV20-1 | CSAQTDRHTDTQYF
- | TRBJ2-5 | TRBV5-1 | CASSLDVAQETQYF
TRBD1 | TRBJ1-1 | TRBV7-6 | CASSFGQGDTEAFF
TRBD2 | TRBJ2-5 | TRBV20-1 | CSARDLGLGGTQETQYF
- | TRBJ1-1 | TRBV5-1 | CASSLEQLMNTEAFF
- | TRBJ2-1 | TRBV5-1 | CASSPGTLLNEQFF
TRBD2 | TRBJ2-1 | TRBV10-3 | CAIGTRTRRHNEQFF
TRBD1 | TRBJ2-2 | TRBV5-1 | CASRDGKTGGTGELFF
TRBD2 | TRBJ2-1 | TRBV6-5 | CASSYMSSGMGEQFF
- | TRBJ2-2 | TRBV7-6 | CASSLGGAQTGELFF
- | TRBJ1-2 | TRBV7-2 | CASSVQGIGYTF
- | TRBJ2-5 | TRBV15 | CATSRDRAQETQYF
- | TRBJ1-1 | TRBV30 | CAWSFSGTEAFF
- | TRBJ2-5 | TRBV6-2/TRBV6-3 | CASSAFAGLYQETQYF
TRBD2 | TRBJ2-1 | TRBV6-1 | CASSPTGLASNEQFF
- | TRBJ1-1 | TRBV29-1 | CSVADTVRGNTEAFF
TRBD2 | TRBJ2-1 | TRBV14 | CASSQGPSGSNWLWNEQFF
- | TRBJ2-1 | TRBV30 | CAWSVLGAAYNEQFF
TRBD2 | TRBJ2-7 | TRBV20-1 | CSARTSDSYEQYF
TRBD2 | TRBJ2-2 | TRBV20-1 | CRAGTSGPGELFF